One T cell receptor beta chain is described in this entry. The germline V and J ends were trimmed by 6 bases and 0 bases, with 12 bases remaining between them. The germline V gene has CDR1 MDHEN and CDR2 SYDVKM. This CDR3 has 14 amino acids. Assay: immunoSEQ multiplex PCR; the TCRdb copy retains only in-frame clones and omits some. This table has 91,000 or so clones, approximately 93% appearing once. The data were taken from a study of T cell changes during pregnancy in multiple sclerosis. The sequencing here drew on peripheral blood, taken after pregnancy. The chain is built from TRBV28 and TRBJ2-7; a possible D gene is TRBD1 (6 bases). The origin of this receptor is a female donor with multiple sclerosis, enrolled in a pregnancy study. The DNA of the CDR3 is TGTGCCAGCAGCATGGGGGCAGGCTCCTACGAGCAGTACTTC. It codes for CASSMGAGSYEQYF. Full variable domain (missing parts from reference TRBV28 and TRBJ2-7): DVKVTQSSRYLVKRTGEKVFLECVQDMDHENMFWYRQDPGLGLRLIYFSYDVKMKEKGDIPEGYSVSREKKERFSLILESASTNQTSMYLCASSMGAGSYEQYFGPGTRLTVT.